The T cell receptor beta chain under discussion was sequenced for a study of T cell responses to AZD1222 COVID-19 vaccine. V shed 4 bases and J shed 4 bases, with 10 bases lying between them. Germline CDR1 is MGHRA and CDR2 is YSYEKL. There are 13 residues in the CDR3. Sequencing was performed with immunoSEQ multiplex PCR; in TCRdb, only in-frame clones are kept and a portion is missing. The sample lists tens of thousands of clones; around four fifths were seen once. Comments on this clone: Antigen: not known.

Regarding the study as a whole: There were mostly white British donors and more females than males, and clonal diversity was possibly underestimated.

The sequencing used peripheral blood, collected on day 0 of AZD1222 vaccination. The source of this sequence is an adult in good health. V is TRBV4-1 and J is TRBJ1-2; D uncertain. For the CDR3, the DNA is TGCGCCAGCAGCCCCAGGACGGGCTATGGCTACACCTTC. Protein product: CASSPRTGYGYTF.